This TCR beta chain was documented in a study of T cells in Graves' hyperthyroidism and ophthalmopathy (dated by TCRdb to about 2019). In the study overall: Peripheral blood was collected at initial diagnosis, before any treatment. A discovery cohort of roughly 96 patients, approximately 45 with Graves' ophthalmopathy and approximately 57 with stable Graves' hyperthyroidism, was used to find distinguishing TCR V-J signatures. Prospective prediction of ophthalmopathy was tested in an independent validation cohort of some 20 hyperthyroidism patients and 15 to 17 patients who later progressed to ophthalmopathy. The 95 to 100 discovery patients were randomly divided into training and test sets at a 7:3 ratio. In over five Graves' hyperthyroidism patients, the study also compared T-cell repertoires from thyroid tissue with T-cell repertoires from blood. After blood sampling, hyperthyroidism patients were treated with methimazole at a starting dose of 30 mg daily, and ophthalmopathy patients were treated with high-dose intravenous methylprednisolone. The paper describes TCR Vbeta CDR3 sequencing of around 140 peripheral blood samples, made up of about 40 ophthalmopathy patients, approximately 73 hyperthyroidism patients and 17 progressor patients.

Stable Graves' hyperthyroidism was defined as the absence of progression to ophthalmopathy over 18 months of follow-up. Hyperthyroidism patients were newly diagnosed, had a disease duration of under 2 months, and were aged 18 to 65 years. Any patient with an uncontrolled infection, another autoimmune disease, pregnancy or lactation was excluded. Diagnoses relied on clinical symptoms, serum thyroxine and TRAb, thyroid ultrasound and orbital computed tomography. PBMCs were separated from around 9.1 ml of fresh peripheral blood using Ficoll-Paque density gradient centrifugation. Trizol reagent was used to extract total RNA, and RNA quality was then checked on an Agilent 2100 Bioanalyzer. Here is what the overall study found, with its caveats: Sample size was not statistically predetermined, and blinding of investigators to group allocation was not performed. Ophthalmopathy was separated from stable hyperthyroidism by a 13 V-J signature model, with approximately 86% sensitivity and about 81% specificity obtained in cross-validation and 80%/75% obtained in testing. During validation, the model predicted progression to ophthalmopathy a median of around six months ahead of onset, with almost 71% sensitivity and about 75% specificity. Most expanded thyroid clonotypes (frequency above 0.001) were also detected in blood, a finding suggesting that blood repertoires may reflect thyroid immune responses.

Turning to this clonotype: What this receptor recognizes is not known. The record has no base qualities; no much larger clone is one base away.

Amplification of TCR beta CDR3 regions was carried out from RNA transcripts. The first round of RT-PCR for the TCR CDR3 was performed with the HTBI primer set and the Qiagen OneStep RT-PCR kit. Libraries were constructed in a second round of multiplex PCR, after which size selection and purification were carried out. Libraries were sequenced paired-end with 100 bp reads on an Illumina HiSeq2000. The authors' analysis ran thus. SOAPnuke was used to process the raw data, throwing out any read that contained adapters or uncalled bases, had a mean Phred below 15, or lacked an exact constant-primer or identifier match. COPE v1.2.5 was used to merge high-quality paired reads, and clonotypes were defined as unique nucleotide sequences. MiTCR v1.1 was used to align clonotypes to the IMGT TRBV, TRBD and TRBJ reference segments. The analysis was restricted to V-J combinations with a frequency above 0.0001, which together covered over 99% of the repertoires. A TCS score was defined as the ratio of F50 (clonal expansion) to E x V (chaos), with BLOSUM62-based TCRdist applied between CDR3 peptides within each V-J. Welch's t-statistics and random forest reduced 500 to 550 V-J features to roughly 13, which were used in a naive Bayes classifier (R e1071). TCRdb handled the public reads itself, with Q25 trimming in fastp and clone calling in MiXCR, and kept productive beta chains. All rows with the same CDR3 protein become a single entry with the most common DNA and genes. TCRdb, not the authors, supplied the V and J calls. Across this sample there are about 400,000 distinct CDR3 sequences, with around a quarter seen only once. The ten most abundant clones make up less than 75% of the sample.

The germline V gene encodes CDR1 MDHEN and CDR2 SYDVKM. Counted from cysteine to phenylalanine, this CDR3 has 13 amino acids. Only CDR3 DNA is held: 39 bases, read in frame from base 1. At the junction V is shortened by 7 bases and J by 1 base, with 10 bases in between. The sample was blood. Rearrangement joined TRBV28 to TRBJ1-2; a tentative D match to TRBD1 spans 5 bases. The clonotype originates from a man aged 50-59 years with Graves' hyperthyroidism. The encoded CDR3 is CASMTEDNYGYTF. The DNA reads as follows: TGTGCCAGCATGACAGAGGATAACTATGGCTACACCTTC.